The rows below give T cell receptor beta chains drawn from one sample of a study of T cells after yellow fever vaccination. TCRdb passed the 5' RACE reads through MiXCR, listing each CDR3 protein once. The data show 550,000 or so distinct CDR3 sequences, around 21% seen once. Sample: PBMCs, taken 15 days after the yellow fever booster vaccination. The source is a man in his thirties or forties who received the YFV17D yellow fever vaccine. CDR3s include the opening cysteine and the closing phenylalanine or tryptophan. A D gene is named only where the DNA matches it firmly. Some rows have no size entry. The others give once, few or many, or a class for an expanded clone.

v_call	clone_size	j_call	d_call	cdr3_nt	cdr3_aa
TRBV2	few	TRBJ2-4	TRBD1	TGTGCCAGCAGTGACCGGGACAGGGACGCCAAAAACATTCAGTACTTC	CASSDRDRDAKNIQYF
TRBV5-4	-	TRBJ2-7	TRBD2	TGTGCCAGCAGCTTGCCGGGACTAGCGCTAGACGAGCAGTACTTC	CASSLPGLALDEQYF
TRBV20-1	-	TRBJ1-2	-	TGCAGTGCCACCGACAGTTCGGACTATGGCTACACCTTC	CSATDSSDYGYTF
TRBV4-3	few	TRBJ2-2	TRBD2	TGCGCCAGCAGCCCGCGCGGGAGTCCCGCCGGGGAGCTGTTTTTT	CASSPRGSPAGELFF
TRBV9	few	TRBJ2-1	TRBD2	TGTGCCAGCAGCGTAGACGGATTGTTGGGACTAGATTCAGCCGAGCAGTTCTTC	CASSVDGLLGLDSAEQFF
TRBV5-1	few	TRBJ2-7	TRBD1	TGCGCCAGCAGATCCGGACAGGGAAACTGGCTGACGTACTTC	CASRSGQGNWLTYF
TRBV30	-	TRBJ2-3	TRBD2	TGTGCCTGGAGCGCCATGGGACTAGCGATGATGACAGATACGCAGTATTTT	CAWSAMGLAMMTDTQYF
TRBV30	-	TRBJ2-1	-	TGTGTCCCGGACCGAACCCCCTCCTACAATGAGCAGTTCTTC	CVPDRTPSYNEQFF
TRBV5-1	-	TRBJ2-5	-	TGCGCCAGCAGGTTGACAGCGGAGACCCAGTACTTC	CASRLTAETQYF
TRBV20-1	few	TRBJ2-1	-	TGCAGTGCTAGAGTTTTAGCGGTCTACAATGAGCAGTTCTTC	CSARVLAVYNEQFF
TRBV12-3/TRBV12-4	-	TRBJ2-5	TRBD2	TGTGCCAGCAGTGGACTAGCGGGAGGCCGGGAGACCCAGTACTTC	CASSGLAGGRETQYF
TRBV5-6	few	TRBJ2-5	-	TGTGCCAGCAGCTTGGTTGTAGAGTCCCCCGCGGGGACCCAGTACTTC	CASSLVVESPAGTQYF
TRBV5-1	-	TRBJ2-1	TRBD1	TGCGCCAGCAGCCAACTAGACAGGGCCCTTACCAATGAGCAGTTCTTC	CASSQLDRALTNEQFF
TRBV7-6	few	TRBJ2-7	-	TGTGCCAGCAGCTTAACCGCCGCTTACTCCTACGAGCAGTACTTC	CASSLTAAYSYEQYF
TRBV20-1	few	TRBJ1-2	TRBD1	TGCAGTGCTAGGAACCTGCCAGGGGGTCAAGATGGCTACACCTTC	CSARNLPGGQDGYTF
TRBV4-1	-	TRBJ2-1	-	TGCGCCAGCAGCCAAGTTAGCGTCAATGAGCAGTTCTTC	CASSQVSVNEQFF
TRBV28	few	TRBJ2-2	TRBD2	TGTGCCAGCGATCCAAGAGCAGCGGGAGGATCAACCGGGGAGCTGTTTTTT	CASDPRAAGGSTGELFF
TRBV7-2	-	TRBJ2-7	-	TGTGCCAGCGCGAGGGTAGTGTTGGACGAGCAGTACTTC	CASARVVLDEQYF
TRBV18	-	TRBJ2-5	-	TGTGCCAGCTCACCAAGCGACAGGTTAGGGGAGACCCAGTACTTC	CASSPSDRLGETQYF
TRBV10-3	few	TRBJ2-7	-	TGTGCCATCAGTGGATCAACTAGTAGCGATATTGGTCGCGAGCAGTACTTC	CAISGSTSSDIGREQYF
TRBV15	-	TRBJ2-1	-	TGTGCCACCGGTGCGTCACGGCGGGACCACAATGAGCAGTTCTTC	CATGASRRDHNEQFF
TRBV30	-	TRBJ2-7	-	TGTGCCTGGAGTGTACGACAGTACGAGCAGTACTTC	CAWSVRQYEQYF
TRBV20-1	-	TRBJ2-3	TRBD2	TGCAGTGCTAAGGTAGCGGGAGGGTTTGGGGCGCAGTATTTT	CSAKVAGGFGAQYF
TRBV20-1	-	TRBJ2-1	-	TGCAGTGCTAGGGAAGCGGGCCGATTCTACAATGAGCAGTTCTTC	CSAREAGRFYNEQFF
TRBV7-6	few	TRBJ2-7	-	TGTGCCAGCAGCCTCCAGCTGGGCGACGAGCAGTACTTC	CASSLQLGDEQYF
TRBV4-2	few	TRBJ2-7	TRBD1	TGTGCCAGCAGCCAAGAGGACAGGGTTTTCGAGCAGTACTTC	CASSQEDRVFEQYF
TRBV5-1	few	TRBJ2-5	-	TGCGCCAGCAGCTGGGGTTCGGTGATCCCAGCGCTAGAGACCCAGTACTTC	CASSWGSVIPALETQYF
TRBV6-5	-	TRBJ2-5	TRBD1	TGTGCCAGCAGTTACTCGAGACCAACCGGGACAGGGACGAAGACCCAGTACTTC	CASSYSRPTGTGTKTQYF
TRBV10-2	few	TRBJ2-7	-	TGCGCCAGCCAGGTGTCGTTAGCAGGGGCCTACGAGCAGTACTTC	CASQVSLAGAYEQYF
TRBV5-6	few	TRBJ2-5	TRBD2	TGTGCCAGCAGGCGACTAGCGGGAGGTGGCGAGACCCAGTACTTC	CASRRLAGGGETQYF
TRBV5-1	few	TRBJ2-2	TRBD1	TGCGCCAGCAGCCCCGGGACAGGGGATCCCGGGGAGCTGTTTTTT	CASSPGTGDPGELFF
TRBV20-1	-	TRBJ2-1	TRBD2	TGCAGTGCTAGGTCGACTAGCGGGAGTCAAAATGAGCAGTTCTTC	CSARSTSGSQNEQFF
TRBV18	few	TRBJ2-2	-	TGTGCCAGCTTGAAAAACGGGGAGCTGTTTTTT	CASLKNGELFF
TRBV6-2/TRBV6-3	-	TRBJ2-7	-	TGTGCCAGCAGTTACCCGTCGGCGGAATCCTACGAGCAGTACTTC	CASSYPSAESYEQYF
TRBV12-3/TRBV12-4	-	TRBJ2-5	-	TGTGCCAGCAGTCCCCAGGGGTCCACAATGTACCAAGAGACCCAGTACTTC	CASSPQGSTMYQETQYF
TRBV5-4	few	TRBJ2-3	TRBD2	TGTGCCAGCAGCAGGGGACTAGCGGGGTCTAGCACAGATACGCAGTATTTT	CASSRGLAGSSTDTQYF
TRBV7-3	few	TRBJ2-1	-	TGTGCCAGCAGCTTAGAGCTAGTTGATGAGCAGTTCTTC	CASSLELVDEQFF
TRBV29-1	-	TRBJ2-7	-	TGCAGCGTCGCCACCTTTTACGAGCAGTACTTC	CSVATFYEQYF